Below, 24 T cell receptor beta chains from the same sample are listed, as sequenced in a study of brain T cells in children with intractable seizures (dated by TCRdb to 2020 to 2022). The time point label of this sample denotes: resected brain tissue, or blood drawn just prior to surgery. The library came from the immunoSEQ multiplex PCR assay. TCRdb re-hosts the immuneACCESS table, in-frame sequences only. Its copies lack some clones; in the studies checked, an unresolved V gene accounts for under half of them, and the cause for the rest is not known. Present in this sample are tens of thousands of clones, around 93% of which were seen just once. The ten largest clones represent roughly 1.4% of the sample. The material was peripheral blood, obtained at surgery. These receptor sequences come from a boy under two years old with tuberous sclerosis and intractable seizures.

The chain joins TRBV7-9 to TRBJ1-2; possibly TRBD1 for D (6 bases). Germline V lookup: CDR1 SEHNR, CDR2 FQNEAQ (reference sequence). The CDR3 sequence is 15 residues long. Trimming shortened V by 1 base and J by 8 bases, and 17 bases separated the two germline ends. The CDR3 DNA reads TGTGCCAGCAGCTTAGAAGGCAGGGGTATAGCGGGCTACACCTTC. It yields the protein CASSLEGRGIAGYTF.

J is TRBJ2-2 and V is TRBV7-3; tentatively, D is TRBD1 or TRBD2 (5 bases each). The CDR3 runs 14 residues. Trimming took 2 bases from V and 4 from J, leaving 8 bases between them. CDR1 SGHTA and CDR2 FQGTGA come from the germline V gene. CDR3 in amino acids: CASSLVGGTGELFF. DNA of the CDR3: TGTGCCAGCAGCTTAGTTGGGGGCACCGGGGAGCTGTTTTTT. Filled out from reference TRBV7-3 and TRBJ2-2, the complete variable domain reads GAGVSQTPSNKVTEKGKYVELRCDPISGHTALYWYRQSLGQGPEFLIYFQGTGAADDSGLPNDRFFAVRPEGSVSTLKIQRTERGDSAVYLCASSLVGGTGELFFGEGSRLTVL.

The chain is built from TRBV4-1 and TRBJ1-1; a possible D gene is TRBD1 (6 bases). Germline CDR1 is MGHRA and CDR2 is YSYEKL. This CDR3 is 14 amino acids long. V lost 3 bases and J 1 base, leaving 9 bases between the germline ends. The CDR3 spells CASSHLQGNTEAFF. The CDR3 coding sequence is TGCGCCAGCAGCCACCTACAGGGGAACACTGAAGCTTTCTTT.

J is TRBJ1-4 and V is TRBV7-2; 9 bases agree with TRBD1. The V segment lost 0 bases and the J segment 7 bases; nucleotides outside the gene matches: 3. This CDR3 is built from 15 residues. CDR1 and CDR2 (germline): SGHTA, FQGNSA. As DNA, the CDR3 is TGTGCCAGCAGCTTAGCGGGACAGGGAATTGAAAAACTGTTTTTT. Protein: CASSLAGQGIEKLFF.

The rearrangement uses TRBV30 and TRBJ2-5; TRBD2 matches 11 bases. Looked up from germline, CDR1 is GTSNPN and CDR2 is SVGIG (reference sequence). V lost 5 bases, J lost 3 bases, and 8 bases stayed unmatched. The CDR3 is made up of 15 amino acids. CDR3 amino acids: CAWAPGLAEEETQYF. DNA for the CDR3: TGTGCCTGGGCCCCGGGACTAGCGGAGGAAGAGACCCAGTACTTC.

V usage is TRBV2 and J usage is TRBJ2-3; the D gene is possibly TRBD1 (5 bases). Trimming stripped 3 bases from V and 2 bases from J, with 6 bases between. This CDR3 spans 13 amino acids. The germline CDR1 and CDR2 sequences are SNHLY and FYNNEI. The CDR3 DNA is TGTGCCAGCAGTGACAGGGCCACAGATACGCAGTATTTT. It is translated as CASSDRATDTQYF.

The chain recombines TRBV5-8 with TRBJ2-7; 10 bases match TRBD1. V dropped 4 bases and J dropped 4; count of bases not matched to a gene: 8. Germline assignment: CDR1 SGHTS and CDR2 YDEGEE. This CDR3 has 15 amino acids. In nucleotides, the CDR3 is TGTGCCAGCAGCCTTTCCGGGACAGGGGTTTACGAGCAGTACTTC. Translating gives CASSLSGTGVYEQYF.

In its sample, this clone was seen once. The J gene is TRBJ2-7, the V gene TRBV10-1; 8 bases agree with TRBD2. The CDR3 totals 15 residues. CDR1 and CDR2 from the germline V gene are WNHNN and SYGVQD (reference sequence). The V segment lost 3 bases and the J segment 1 base; nucleotides outside the gene matches: 5. The CDR3 here is CASSEGAGVSYEQYF. The CDR3, as DNA: TGCGCCAGCAGTGAAGGAGCGGGAGTATCCTACGAGCAGTACTTC.

This clone appeared a few times. The V call is TRBV6-5, the J call TRBJ1-6, with D perhaps matching TRBD1 (6 bases). This CDR3 has 14 amino acids. The V and J ends lost 7 bases and 10 bases respectively, with 17 bases between them. Germline CDR1 is MNHEY and CDR2 is SVGAGI. CDR3 nucleotide sequence: TGTGCCAGCACCCGGACAGTGAGGGGATCACCCCTCCACTTT. Amino acid sequence: CASTRTVRGSPLHF.

This clone was detected only once. The J gene is TRBJ2-5, the V gene TRBV5-1, with no clear D. The CDR3 has 11 amino acids. The ends were cut back, 3 bases at V and 2 bases at J, with 2 bases in the middle. CDR1 and CDR2 (germline): SGHRS, YFSETQ. The CDR3 sequence: CASSYQETQYF. CDR3 DNA: TGCGCCAGCAGCTATCAAGAGACCCAGTACTTC.

The V and J genes are TRBV28 and TRBJ1-1, with D maybe TRBD1 (6 bases). This CDR3 is built from 16 residues. The V end lost 3 bases, the J end lost 0 bases, and 14 bases lay between the germline ends. Germline V gene data show CDR1 as MDHEN and CDR2 as SYDVKM. The chain's CDR3 is CASSFETTGLNTEAFF. CDR3 in DNA: TGTGCCAGCAGTTTTGAGACAACAGGGTTGAACACTGAAGCTTTCTTT.

The CDR3 DNA is TGTGCCAGTAGGGTGCAGGGCAATCAGCCCCAGCATTTT. It yields the protein CASRVQGNQPQHF. This chain links TRBV19 with TRBJ1-5, with D unresolved. The CDR3 consists of 13 residues. The V end was cut by 6 bases, the J end by 2 bases, with 8 bases between. Germline V CDR1 and CDR2: LNHDA, SQIVND (reference sequence).

This chain uses TRBV2 with TRBJ1-6, with D possibly TRBD1 on 6 matching bases. Trimming left V 9 bases short and J 0 bases short, with 24 bases between. CDR3 length: 19 residues. Germline loops: CDR1 SNHLY, CDR2 FYNNEI. The CDR3 is CARRQSGTREFSYNSPLHF. CDR3 nucleotides: TGTGCCAGGCGTCAGAGCGGGACACGGGAATTCTCCTATAATTCACCCCTCCACTTT.

The gene calls are TRBV13 and TRBJ2-1, with a weak D call TRBD2 (5 bases). Between the trimmed V and J ends, which lost 5 bases and 1 base, there was a span of 12 bases. Per the germline V gene, CDR1 is PRHDT and CDR2 is FYEKMQ (reference sequence). There are 15 residues in the CDR3. This CDR3 reads CASSTGTSSYNEQFF. CDR3 DNA sequence: TGTGCCAGCAGCACGGGAACTAGTTCCTACAATGAGCAGTTCTTC.

V usage is TRBV6-2 or TRBV6-3 and J usage is TRBJ1-1; the D is unclear. CDR1 is MNHEY, CDR2 SVGEGT, per germline. The CDR3 length is 12 residues. V lost 2 bases, J lost 1 base, and 2 bases lay in between. CDR3: CASSYRNTEAFF. In nucleotides, the CDR3 is TGTGCCAGCAGTTACAGGAACACTGAAGCTTTCTTT.

The rearrangement links TRBV6-5 to TRBJ2-4, with unresolved D. The CDR3 sequence is 14 residues long. Germline loops: CDR1 MNHEY, CDR2 SVGAGI. V was pared by 4 bases and J by 6 bases, with 13 bases between. CDR3 region: CASSSPLGGNIQYF. CDR3 coding DNA: TGTGCCAGCAGTTCCCCCCTAGGTGGAAACATTCAGTACTTC.

The gene calls are TRBV3-1 (or the pseudogene TRBV3-2) and TRBJ2-1; the D call may be TRBD1 or TRBD2 (5 bases each). Germline lookup yields CDR1 LGHDT and CDR2 YNNKEL (reference sequence). This CDR3 is built from 15 residues. Trimming cost V 4 bases and J 2 bases, with 12 bases left between them. CDR3 sequence: CASSLGTLAYNEQFF. CDR3 sequence (DNA): TGTGCCAGCAGCCTGGGGACCCTGGCCTACAATGAGCAGTTCTTC.

The chain has TRBV30 and TRBJ1-5; 8 bases are a match to TRBD1. The trim removed 1 base at V and 7 bases at J, leaving 9 bases unmatched. From germline, CDR1 is GTSNPN and CDR2 SVGIG (reference sequence). The CDR3 has 15 residues. The CDR3 region is CAWSGPGTGSQPQHF. The CDR3 DNA sequence: TGTGCCTGGAGTGGCCCCGGGACAGGTAGCCAGCCCCAGCATTTT.

The chain recombines TRBV5-4 with TRBJ2-7; TRBD1 agrees at 7 bases. The CDR3 runs 15 residues. Germline assignment: CDR1 SGHNT and CDR2 YYREEE (reference sequence). The V segment lost 0 bases and the J segment 0 bases; nucleotides outside the gene matches: 3. CDR3 sequence: CASSLGDRVSYEQYF. The CDR3 nucleotides are TGTGCCAGCAGCTTGGGAGACAGGGTCTCCTACGAGCAGTACTTC. The variable domain in full, completed from reference TRBV5-4 and TRBJ2-7, reads ETGVTQSPTHLIKTRGQQVTLRCSSQSGHNTVSWYQQALGQGPQFIFQYYREEENGRGNFPPRFSGLQFPNYSSELNVNALELDDSALYLCASSLGDRVSYEQYFGPGTRLTVT.

This chain connects TRBV7-2 to TRBJ2-7, with 7 bases fitting TRBD1. V dropped 6 bases and J dropped 3; count of bases not matched to a gene: 5. Germline CDR1 reads SGHTA; CDR2 reads FQGNSA. This CDR3 has 13 amino acids. The CDR3 loop reads CASSPNRGYEQYF. DNA of the CDR3: TGTGCCAGCAGTCCGAACAGGGGCTACGAGCAGTACTTC.

This clone was detected only once. V gene TRBV3-1 (or the pseudogene TRBV3-2) combines with J gene TRBJ2-2, with 8 bases fitting TRBD1. Germline V CDR1 and CDR2: LGHDT, YNNKEL (reference sequence). V was pared by 1 base and J by 4 bases, with 5 bases of the junction left unmatched. This CDR3 has 16 residues. CDR3 bases: TGTGCCAGCAGCCAAGTACTAGGACAGGGCACCGGGGAGCTGTTTTTT. Translating it yields CASSQVLGQGTGELFF.

V is TRBV11-2 and J is TRBJ1-1; possible D gene TRBD1, 5 bases. V was pared by 1 base and J by 4 bases, with 10 bases between. Germline V CDR1 and CDR2: SGHAT, FQNNGV. The CDR3 contains 14 residues. CDR3 nucleotides: TGTGCCAGCAGCTTAGGAGGGGAACGCACTGAAGCTTTCTTT. This encodes CASSLGGERTEAFF. The full variable domain, rest sourced from reference TRBV11-2 and TRBJ1-1, is EAGVAQSPRYKIIEKRQSVAFWCNPISGHATLYWYQQILGQGPKLLIQFQNNGVVDDSQLPKDRFSAERLKGVDSTLKIQPAKLEDSAVYLCASSLGGERTEAFFGQGTRLTVV.

The V gene is TRBV30, the J gene TRBJ2-7; 9 nucleotides match TRBD2. CDR1 and CDR2 (germline): GTSNPN, SVGIG (reference sequence). This CDR3 spans 12 amino acids. V dropped 3 bases and J dropped 6; count of bases not matched to a gene: 3. The CDR3 spells CAWSASGIEQYF. The DNA of the CDR3 is TGTGCCTGGAGCGCTAGCGGGATCGAGCAGTACTTC.

The rearrangement joins TRBV28 to TRBJ2-7; 8 bases are shared with TRBD1. This CDR3 has 16 residues. Germline trimming cut 4 bases from V and 1 base from J; bases unmatched to any gene: 9. The germline V gene encodes CDR1 MDHEN and CDR2 SYDVKM. CDR3 loop: CASSSPRTGRSYEQYF. As DNA, the CDR3 is TGTGCCAGCAGTTCCCCCCGGACAGGGAGATCCTACGAGCAGTACTTC.